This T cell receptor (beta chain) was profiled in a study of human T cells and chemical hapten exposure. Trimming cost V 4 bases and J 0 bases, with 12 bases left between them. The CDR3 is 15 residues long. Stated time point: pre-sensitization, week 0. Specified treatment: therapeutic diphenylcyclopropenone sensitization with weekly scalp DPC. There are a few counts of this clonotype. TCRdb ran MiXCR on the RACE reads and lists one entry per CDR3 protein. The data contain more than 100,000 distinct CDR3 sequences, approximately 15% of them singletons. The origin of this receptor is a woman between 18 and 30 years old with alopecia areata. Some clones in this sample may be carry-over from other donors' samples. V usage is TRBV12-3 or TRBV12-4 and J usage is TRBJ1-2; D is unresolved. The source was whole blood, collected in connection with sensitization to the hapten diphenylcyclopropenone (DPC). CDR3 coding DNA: TGTGCCAGCAGTTCGGGGAGTTCCGCTAACTATGGCTACACCTTC. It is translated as CASSSGSSANYGYTF.